A single sample is the source of the 31 T cell receptor beta chains below, sequenced in a study of blood T cell repertoires in COVID-19 (dated by TCRdb to the early 2020s). Receptors were amplified or captured by the immunoSEQ multiplex PCR assay. Drawn from immuneACCESS, this table holds only the in-frame rearrangements with V and J called that TCRdb kept. Clones are partly lost; checked studies trace under half to an unresolved V gene and leave the rest unexplained. This sample gives 25,000 to 30,000 clones in total; around nine tenths of them show up just once. The ten largest clonotypes hold 4% to 5.5% of the sample. The sample was peripheral blood. These receptors were taken from a man between 65 and 80 years old with active COVID-19.

The chain links TRBV3-1 (or the pseudogene TRBV3-2) to TRBJ2-3; TRBD2 matches at 8 bases. There are 14 residues in the CDR3. V gave up 3 bases and J gave up 4 bases; unmatched junction bases: 3. CDR1 and CDR2 from the germline V gene are LGHDT and YNNKEL (reference sequence). The DNA of the CDR3 is TGTGCCAGCAGCCAGCGGGGGGATGCAGATACGCAGTATTTT. This codes for CASSQRGDADTQYF.

The chain has TRBV30 and TRBJ2-1; TRBD1 might be the D (6 bases). This CDR3 region has 15 residues. Germline V gene data show CDR1 as GTSNPN and CDR2 as SVGIG (reference sequence). V lost 0 bases and J 7 bases, leaving 16 bases between the germline ends. The CDR3 region has the DNA TGTGCCTGGAGTGTACACACAGGGTACGTGAATGAGCAGTTCTTC. Protein: CAWSVHTGYVNEQFF.

The CDR3 here is CAISESQGVNNQPQHF. CDR3 bases: TGTGCCATCAGTGAGTCGCAAGGGGTTAACAATCAGCCCCAGCATTTT. The chain recombines TRBV10-3 with TRBJ1-5; D possibly corresponds to TRBD1 (5 bases). CDR3 size: 16 residues. V was cut by 0 bases and J by 3 bases, with 12 bases left in between. Germline V gene lookup returns CDR1 ENHRY and CDR2 SYGVKD.

V is TRBV7-9 and J is TRBJ2-1; TRBD2 matches at 8 bases. V dropped 1 base and J dropped 1; count of bases not matched to a gene: 0. This CDR3 comprises 15 residues. CDR1 is SEHNR, CDR2 FQNEAQ, per germline (reference sequence). DNA for the CDR3: TGTGCCAGCAGCTTAGGCGGGGGGTCCTACAATGAGCAGTTCTTC. Translation gives CASSLGGGSYNEQFF.

This clone was recorded only once. This chain links TRBV3-1 (or the pseudogene TRBV3-2) with TRBJ1-4; 9 bases align to TRBD1. The CDR3 extends over 15 amino acids. V lost 5 bases, J lost 8 bases, and 9 bases stayed unmatched. Germline CDR1 and CDR2: LGHDT and YNNKEL (reference sequence). CDR3 protein: CASSFKGQGEEKLFF. Written as DNA, the CDR3 is TGTGCCAGCAGCTTCAAGGGACAGGGAGAGGAAAAACTGTTTTTT.

The rearrangement links TRBV5-1 to TRBJ1-1; 7 positions match TRBD1. The germline CDR1 and CDR2 sequences are SGHRS and YFSETQ. Trimming cost V 4 bases and J 5 bases; bases outside gene matches: 8. CDR3 length: 14 amino acids. The CDR3 here is CASSEQGLQTEAFF. In DNA form, the CDR3 reads TGCGCCAGCAGCGAACAGGGGTTACAAACTGAAGCTTTCTTT.

About this clone itself: One junction end does not reproduce the germline sequence, and a read error may be involved. The chain joins TRBV7-9 to TRBJ2-7; TRBD1 agrees at 7 bases. CDR1 and CDR2 from the germline V gene are SEHNR and FQNEAQ (reference sequence). This CDR3 is 12 amino acids long. The CDR3 sequence: CASSSTGQFKLF. The CDR3 DNA follows: TGTGCCAGCAGCTCAACGGGACAGTTCAAACTTTTC.

The rearrangement uses TRBV28 and TRBJ1-3; 9 positions agree with TRBD1. Unmatched junction bases numbered 7, after V lost 6 bases and J lost 4 bases. The CDR3 consists of 15 residues. Looked up from germline, CDR1 is MDHEN and CDR2 is SYDVKM. The CDR3 here is CASSGRGTGGNTIYF. The CDR3 bases are TGTGCCAGCAGCGGTAGGGGGACAGGGGGAAACACCATATATTTT.

The chain links TRBV7-2 to TRBJ2-2; 9 bases align to TRBD1. The junction had 5 bases not matched to a gene; V was cut back by 3 bases and J by 6 bases. This CDR3 is 15 amino acids long. In germline, CDR1 is SGHTA, CDR2 FQGNSA. CDR3 sequence: CASSLTGGYPGELFF. Here the CDR3 DNA reads TGTGCCAGCAGCTTGACAGGGGGATACCCCGGGGAGCTGTTTTTT. Filled out from reference TRBV7-2 and TRBJ2-2, the complete variable domain reads GAGVSQSPSNKVTEKGKDVELRCDPISGHTALYWYRQSLGQGLEFLIYFQGNSAPDKSGLPSDRFSAERTGGSVSTLTIQRTQQEDSAVYLCASSLTGGYPGELFFGEGSRLTVL.

This chain links TRBV3-1 (or the pseudogene TRBV3-2) with TRBJ1-1; a possible D gene is TRBD1 (5 bases). The CDR3 contains 13 residues. The germline V gene encodes CDR1 LGHDT and CDR2 YNNKEL (reference sequence). V lost 1 base and J lost 6, with 9 bases in between. The CDR3 here is CASSQVRGAEAFF. As DNA, the CDR3 is TGTGCCAGCAGCCAAGTTCGGGGGGCTGAAGCTTTCTTT.

The V call is TRBV6-5, the J call TRBJ2-1; D not certain. There are 11 residues in the CDR3. V gave up 6 bases and J gave up 10 bases, with 10 bases separating them. Germline CDR1 is MNHEY and CDR2 is SVGAGI. The CDR3: CASRVEREQFF. The DNA for the CDR3 is TGTGCCAGCAGGGTGGAGAGGGAGCAGTTCTTC.

This chain links TRBV5-1 with TRBJ1-1, with 7 bases identical to TRBD1. The CDR3 contains 15 residues. V lost 0 bases and J lost 9; bases outside the gene matches: 11. CDR1 SGHRS and CDR2 YFSETQ come from the germline V gene. The CDR3 DNA reads as TGCGCCAGCAGCTTGGGGGTGGGGACAGATCCGAAAGCTTTCTTT. Its protein is CASSLGVGTDPKAFF.

This clone is medium-sized (0.01 to 0.1%) by share. CDR3: CASEASGVLGATDTQYF. CDR3 DNA sequence: TGTGCCAGCGAGGCCTCGGGGGTGCTAGGGGCCACAGATACGCAGTATTTT. The V and J genes are TRBV2 and TRBJ2-3, with a tentative D call TRBD2 (6 bases). CDR1 SNHLY and CDR2 FYNNEI come from the germline V gene. The CDR3 has 17 amino acids. Between the trimmed V and J ends, which lost 8 bases and 2 bases, there was a span of 23 bases.

V is TRBV6-2 or TRBV6-3 and J is TRBJ2-1; D is possibly TRBD1 (6 bases). V was trimmed by 6 bases and J by 5 bases, leaving 23 bases between them. Germline lookup yields CDR1 MNHEY and CDR2 SVGEGT. The CDR3 consists of 17 residues. The CDR3 DNA reads TGTGCCAGCAGCTATTTCACGACCCCCCAGGGGAACAATGAGCAGTTCTTC. This gives the protein CASSYFTTPQGNNEQFF.

The table lists this clone with a count of one. The chain uses TRBV25-1 and TRBJ1-4; weak D call: TRBD1 (5 bases). The CDR3 consists of 13 residues. CDR1 is MGHDK and CDR2 is SYGVNS in the germline V gene. Between the trimmed V and J ends, which lost 6 bases and 8 bases, there was a span of 13 bases. The CDR3 sequence is CASSQPGEEKLFF. CDR3 DNA sequence: TGTGCCAGCAGCCAACCGGGGGAAGAAAAACTGTTTTTT.

The J gene is TRBJ1-5, the V gene TRBV2; 10 nucleotides agree with TRBD1. With V trimmed by 1 base and J by 5 bases, 2 bases remained unmatched. This CDR3 contains 15 residues. Germline V gene sequence: CDR1 SNHLY, CDR2 FYNNEI. The CDR3 DNA sequence: TGTGCCAGCAGTGAAGGACAGGGGGCCCATCAGCCCCAGCATTTT. As protein: CASSEGQGAHQPQHF.

Here the CDR3 DNA reads TGTGCCAGCAGCCCGGGACAGGGACTGGAAAAACTGTTTTTT. Its translation: CASSPGQGLEKLFF. The genes are TRBV5-4 and TRBJ1-4; 9 nucleotides agree with TRBD1. The germline CDR1 and CDR2 sequences are SGHNT and YYREEE (reference sequence). J gave up 8 bases and V 4 bases, and 6 bases lay outside the gene matches. CDR3 length: 14 residues.

CDR3 DNA: TGTGCCAGCAGTTTAGGACAGGGGAACAATCAGCCCCAGCATTTT. As protein: CASSLGQGNNQPQHF. The J gene is TRBJ1-5, the V gene TRBV28, with 9 nucleotides matching TRBD1. Germline V lookup: CDR1 MDHEN, CDR2 SYDVKM. The junction had 2 bases not matched to a gene; V was cut back by 2 bases and J by 3 bases. CDR3 length equals 15 residues. The whole variable domain, remainder taken from reference TRBV28 and TRBJ1-5, is DVKVTQSSRYLVKRTGEKVFLECVQDMDHENMFWYRQDPGLGLRLIYFSYDVKMKEKGDIPEGYSVSREKKERFSLILESASTNQTSMYLCASSLGQGNNQPQHFGDGTRLSIL.

The rearrangement links TRBV7-9 to TRBJ1-1; D is unclear. The CDR3 extends over 14 amino acids. V shed 5 bases and J shed 1 base, with 11 bases lying between them. Germline loops: CDR1 SEHNR, CDR2 FQNEAQ (reference sequence). The CDR3 loop reads CASSRANQNTEAFF. The CDR3 DNA reads TGTGCCAGCAGCCGCGCCAACCAGAACACTGAAGCTTTCTTT.

The CDR3 nucleotides are TGTGCCAGTAGTATACCCGGGTGGAACACTGAAGCTTTCTTT. Amino acids: CASSIPGWNTEAFF. This sequence joins TRBV19 and TRBJ1-1, with D uncertain. V shed 2 bases and J shed 1 base, with 8 bases lying between them. Germline-derived CDR1 and CDR2 are LNHDA and SQIVND (reference sequence). The CDR3 contains 14 residues.

The chain joins TRBV7-2 to TRBJ1-1; TRBD1 matches 7 bases. Germline-derived CDR1 and CDR2 are SGHTA and FQGNSA. CDR3 length: 14 amino acids. The V and J ends lost 3 bases and 5 bases, in that order; junction bases with no gene match: 6. DNA for the CDR3: TGTGCCAGCAGCTTTCAGGGGGAAGGAACTGAAGCTTTCTTT. Amino acid sequence: CASSFQGEGTEAFF.

This clone was seen only once. V gene TRBV6-5 combines with J gene TRBJ2-1; the match to TRBD1 covers 10 bases. The CDR3 covers 14 residues. CDR1 and CDR2 (germline): MNHEY, SVGAGI. V was clipped by 10 bases and J by 1 base; unmatched bases: 4. This chain's CDR3 is CATRTGGSYNEQFF. Here the CDR3 DNA reads TGTGCCACAAGGACAGGGGGTTCCTACAATGAGCAGTTCTTC.

The chain is built from TRBV27 and TRBJ2-7; 10 nucleotides align to TRBD1. Looked up from germline, CDR1 is MNHEY and CDR2 is SMNVEV (reference sequence). V was pared by 5 bases and J by 4 bases, with 5 bases of the junction left unmatched. This CDR3 has 14 residues. The CDR3 here is CASSPDRGFYEQYF. DNA for the CDR3: TGTGCCAGCAGTCCGGACAGGGGGTTTTACGAGCAGTACTTC.

The chain combines TRBV11-1 with TRBJ2-5, with 10 bases identical to TRBD1. The trim removed 6 bases at V and 4 bases at J, leaving 5 bases unmatched. Germline-derived CDR1 and CDR2 are SGHAT and FQDESV (reference sequence). The CDR3 runs to 14 residues. CDR3 DNA: TGTGCCAGCAGTCGACAGGGGGCCGGAGAGACCCAGTACTTC. It is translated as CASSRQGAGETQYF.

In this sample, this clone turned up once. This chain uses TRBV27 with TRBJ1-3, with 7 positions matching TRBD1. This CDR3 is built from 20 residues. Germline lookup yields CDR1 MNHEY and CDR2 SMNVEV (reference sequence). The junction had 19 bases not matched to a gene; V was cut back by 5 bases and J by 0 bases. This CDR3 is CASSHTYWDSMGGSGNTIYF. CDR3 DNA sequence: TGTGCCAGCAGTCACACCTATTGGGACAGTATGGGAGGCTCTGGAAACACCATATATTTT.

The gene calls are TRBV4-1 and TRBJ2-2, with 7 bases fitting TRBD1. With 5 bases clipped from V and 5 bases from J, the junction kept 5 bases outside the gene matches. The CDR3 contains 14 residues. Germline V gene sequence: CDR1 MGHRA, CDR2 YSYEKL. This chain's CDR3 is CASSKGAGTGELFF. The DNA for the CDR3 is TGCGCCAGCAGCAAGGGGGCTGGAACCGGGGAGCTGTTTTTT.

The chain employs TRBV27 and TRBJ1-1; D ambiguous. V lost 6 bases to trimming and J lost 11 bases, with 22 bases between them. The CDR3 loop spans 14 amino acids. Germline V gene data show CDR1 as MNHEY and CDR2 as SMNVEV (reference sequence). The chain's CDR3 is CASSPTAKSTRAFF. In nucleotides, the CDR3 is TGTGCCAGCAGCCCAACGGCGAAGAGCACCAGGGCTTTCTTT.

This chain connects TRBV21-1 to TRBJ1-2; the table's D call TRBD1 went unverified against the DNA. TRBV21-1 counts as a pseudogene. This CDR3 is 16 amino acids long. CDR3 loop: CASSNIHRVIGRGYTF. CDR3 in DNA: TGTGCCAGCAGCAACATTCACAGGGTAATTGGTCGGGGCTACACCTTC.

This chain uses TRBV30 with TRBJ1-5, with 10 positions matching TRBD1. Germline assignment: CDR1 GTSNPN and CDR2 SVGIG (reference sequence). J gave up 7 bases and V 6 bases, and 6 bases lay outside the gene matches. The CDR3 is 13 residues long. CDR3 sequence (DNA): TGTGCCTGTGAGGGACAGGGGAAACAGCCCCAGCATTTT. Translating it yields CACEGQGKQPQHF.

The genes are TRBV7-3 and TRBJ2-1; 7 bases fit TRBD2. The CDR3 is 17 amino acids. V gave up 1 base and J gave up 5 bases; unmatched junction bases: 11. From germline, CDR1 is SGHTA and CDR2 FQGTGA. In DNA, the CDR3 is TGTGCCAGCAGCTTAAAGCTGGGGACTACCGACGACAATGAGCAGTTCTTC. It translates to CASSLKLGTTDDNEQFF.

The chain's CDR3 is CASSYGTGGTEAFF. In DNA form, the CDR3 reads TGTGCCAGCAGTTACGGGACAGGGGGCACTGAAGCTTTCTTT. This chain connects TRBV6-6 to TRBJ1-1; 11 nucleotides match TRBD1. V shed 2 bases and J 4 bases; nucleotides not matched to a gene: 0. The CDR3 length is 14 residues. Germline V gene lookup returns CDR1 MNHNY and CDR2 SVGAGI (reference sequence).